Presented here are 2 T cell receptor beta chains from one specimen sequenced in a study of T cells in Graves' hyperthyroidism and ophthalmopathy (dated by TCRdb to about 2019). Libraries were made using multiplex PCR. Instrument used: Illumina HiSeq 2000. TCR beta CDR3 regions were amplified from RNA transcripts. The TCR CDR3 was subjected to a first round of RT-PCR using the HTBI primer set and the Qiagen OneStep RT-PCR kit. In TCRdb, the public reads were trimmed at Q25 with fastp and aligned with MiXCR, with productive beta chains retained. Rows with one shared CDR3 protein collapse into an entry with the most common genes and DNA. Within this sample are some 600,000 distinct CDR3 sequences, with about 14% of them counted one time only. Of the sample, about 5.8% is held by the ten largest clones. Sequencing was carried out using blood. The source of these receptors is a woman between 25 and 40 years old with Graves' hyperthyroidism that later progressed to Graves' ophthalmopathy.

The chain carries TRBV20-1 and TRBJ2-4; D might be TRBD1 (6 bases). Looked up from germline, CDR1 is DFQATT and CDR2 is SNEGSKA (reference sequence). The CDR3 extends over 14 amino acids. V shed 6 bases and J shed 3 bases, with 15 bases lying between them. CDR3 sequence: CSAADPRGKNIQYF. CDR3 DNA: TGCAGTGCCGCGGACCCCAGGGGCAAAAACATTCAGTACTTC.

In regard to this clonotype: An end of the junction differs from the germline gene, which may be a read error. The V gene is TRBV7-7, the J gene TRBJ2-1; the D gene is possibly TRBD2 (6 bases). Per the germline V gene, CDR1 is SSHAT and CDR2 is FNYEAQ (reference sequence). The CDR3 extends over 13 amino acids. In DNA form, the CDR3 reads TGTGCTAGCAGCTTAGATTGGGCGGGGGAGCAGTTCTTC. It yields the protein CASSLDWAGEQFF.